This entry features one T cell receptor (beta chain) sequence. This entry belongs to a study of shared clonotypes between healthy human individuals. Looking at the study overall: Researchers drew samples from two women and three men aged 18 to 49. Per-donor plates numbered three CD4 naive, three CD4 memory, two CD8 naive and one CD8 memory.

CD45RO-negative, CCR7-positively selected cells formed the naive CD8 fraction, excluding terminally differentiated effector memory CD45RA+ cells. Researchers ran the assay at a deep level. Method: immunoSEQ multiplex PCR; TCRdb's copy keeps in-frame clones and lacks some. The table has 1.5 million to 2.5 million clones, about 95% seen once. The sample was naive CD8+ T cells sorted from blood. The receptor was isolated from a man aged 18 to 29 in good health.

DNA for the CDR3: TGTGCCTGGGGGACAGGGGTGGTCTTTGAAAAACTGTTTTTT. Translated, it gives CAWGTGVVFEKLFF. The rearrangement joins TRBV30 to TRBJ1-4; 10 bases map to TRBD1. Germline V gene sequence: CDR1 GTSNPN, CDR2 SVGIG (reference sequence). With 5 bases clipped from V and 7 bases from J, the junction kept 7 bases outside the gene matches. This CDR3 is built from 14 residues. The whole variable domain, filled in from reference TRBV30 and TRBJ1-4, reads SQTIHQWPATLVQPVGSPLSLECTVEGTSNPNLYWYRQAAGRGLQLLFYSVGIGQISSEVPQNLSASRPQDRQFILSSKKLLLSDSGFYLCAWGTGVVFEKLFFGSGTQLSVL.